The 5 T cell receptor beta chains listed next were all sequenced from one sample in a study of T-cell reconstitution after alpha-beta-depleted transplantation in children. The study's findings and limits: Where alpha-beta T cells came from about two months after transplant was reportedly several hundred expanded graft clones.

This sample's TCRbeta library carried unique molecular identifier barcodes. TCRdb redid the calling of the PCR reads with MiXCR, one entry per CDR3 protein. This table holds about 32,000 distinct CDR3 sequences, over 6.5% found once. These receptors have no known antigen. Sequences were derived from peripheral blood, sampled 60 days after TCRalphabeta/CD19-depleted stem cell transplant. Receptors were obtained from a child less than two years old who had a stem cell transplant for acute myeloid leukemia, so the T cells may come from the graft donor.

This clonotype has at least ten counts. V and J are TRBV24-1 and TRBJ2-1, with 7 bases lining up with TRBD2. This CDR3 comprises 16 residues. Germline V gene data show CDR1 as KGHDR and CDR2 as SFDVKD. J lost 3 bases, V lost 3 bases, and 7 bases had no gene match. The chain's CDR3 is CATSDGPGGIYNEQFF. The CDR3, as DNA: TGTGCCACCAGTGATGGGCCGGGGGGAATCTACAATGAGCAGTTCTTC.

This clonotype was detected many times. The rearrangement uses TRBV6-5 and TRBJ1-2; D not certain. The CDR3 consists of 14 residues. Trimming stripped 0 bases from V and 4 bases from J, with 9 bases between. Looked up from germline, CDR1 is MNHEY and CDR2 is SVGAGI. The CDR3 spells CASSYSGRFYGYTF. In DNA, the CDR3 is TGTGCCAGCAGTTACTCGGGGAGATTCTATGGCTACACCTTC.

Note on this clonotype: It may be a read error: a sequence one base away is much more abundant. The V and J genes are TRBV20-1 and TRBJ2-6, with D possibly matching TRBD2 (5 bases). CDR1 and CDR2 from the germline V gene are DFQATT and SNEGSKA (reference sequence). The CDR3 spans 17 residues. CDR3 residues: CCARDLREPSGANVLTF. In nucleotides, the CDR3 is TGCTGTGCTAGAGATCTGAGGGAACCCTCTGGGGCCAACGTCCTGACTTTC.

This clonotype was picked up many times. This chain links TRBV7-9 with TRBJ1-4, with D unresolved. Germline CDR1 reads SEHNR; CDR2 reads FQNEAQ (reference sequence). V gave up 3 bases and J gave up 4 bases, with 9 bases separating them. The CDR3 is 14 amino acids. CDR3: CASSLAAGNEKLFF. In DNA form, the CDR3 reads TGTGCCAGCAGCTTGGCGGCCGGTAATGAAAAACTGTTTTTT.

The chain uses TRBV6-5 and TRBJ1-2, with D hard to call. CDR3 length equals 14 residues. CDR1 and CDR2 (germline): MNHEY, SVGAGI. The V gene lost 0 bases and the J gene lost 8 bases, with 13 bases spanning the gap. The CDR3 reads CASSYSGSSAGYTF. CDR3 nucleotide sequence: TGTGCCAGCAGTTACTCTGGGAGTTCGGCGGGCTACACCTTC.